Presented here are 26 T cell receptor beta chains from one specimen sequenced in a study of blood T cell repertoires in COVID-19. Some clones are missing from TCRdb's copy, which holds only in-frame ones; the method was immunoSEQ multiplex PCR. The table lists tens of thousands of clones, about four fifths of them singletons, with roughly 6% in the top ten. The sample taken for sequencing was peripheral blood. All receptors derive from a man in his 70s with COVID-19, enrolled during active disease.

The rearrangement links TRBV3-1 (or the pseudogene TRBV3-2) to TRBJ1-6; D not certain. With 6 bases removed from V and 0 bases from J, the gap between germline ends came to 12 bases. Looked up from germline, CDR1 is LGHDT and CDR2 is YNNKEL (reference sequence). The CDR3 loop spans 16 amino acids. The DNA of the CDR3 is TGTGCCAGCAGGAGGACTGCGAACTCCTATAATTCACCCCTCCACTTT. Its protein is CASRRTANSYNSPLHF.

The V and J genes are TRBV7-2 and TRBJ2-4, with 8 bases matching TRBD1. Unmatched junction bases numbered 3, after V lost 5 bases and J lost 0 bases. Germline lookup yields CDR1 SGHTA and CDR2 FQGNSA. CDR3 length: 15 amino acids. The CDR3 loop reads CASSPDRGAKNIQYF. The CDR3 DNA follows: TGTGCCAGCAGCCCAGACAGGGGAGCCAAAAACATTCAGTACTTC.

This clone was found a few times. This rearrangement joins TRBV5-6 to TRBJ1-4; TRBD1 agrees at 7 bases. The CDR3 totals 16 residues. The germline V gene has CDR1 SGHDT and CDR2 YYEEEE. Losses at the gene ends were 0 bases for V and 8 bases for J; bases not matched to a gene: 10. Here the CDR3 reads CASSLGFAGGNEKLFF. Written as DNA, the CDR3 is TGTGCCAGCAGCTTGGGGTTCGCAGGGGGAAACGAAAAACTGTTTTTT.

This chain uses TRBV28 with TRBJ2-1, with D perhaps matching TRBD1 (6 bases). Germline V gene sequence: CDR1 MDHEN, CDR2 SYDVKM. This CDR3 has 14 residues. With 6 bases removed from V and 9 bases from J, the gap between germline ends came to 18 bases. For the CDR3, the DNA is TGTGCCAGCAGCTCAGGGGATATCAGAGTTGAGCAGTTCTTC. This sequence encodes CASSSGDIRVEQFF.

The chain uses TRBV5-1 and TRBJ2-7, with D possibly TRBD2 on 6 matching bases. The CDR3 is 14 amino acids. Germline V gene lookup returns CDR1 SGHRS and CDR2 YFSETQ. V shed 4 bases and J shed 2 bases, with 13 bases lying between them. CDR3 sequence (DNA): TGCGCCAGCAGCGAGGTTAGCGGAACCTACGAGCAGTACTTC. Protein: CASSEVSGTYEQYF.

Concerning this clone: Other DNA sequences in this specimen translate into the identical CDR3. As DNA, the CDR3 is TGTGCCAGCAGCTTGGGCAGGGACCAAGAGACCCAGTACTTC. Protein sequence: CASSLGRDQETQYF. J is TRBJ2-5 and V is TRBV5-4; D perhaps matches TRBD1 (5 bases). V lost 0 bases, J lost 0 bases, and 6 bases lay in between. The CDR3 sequence is 14 residues long. Germline V CDR1 and CDR2: SGHNT, YYREEE (reference sequence). The entire variable domain, with the rest obtained from reference TRBV5-4 and TRBJ2-5, is as follows: ETGVTQSPTHLIKTRGQQVTLRCSSQSGHNTVSWYQQALGQGPQFIFQYYREEENGRGNFPPRFSGLQFPNYSSELNVNALELDDSALYLCASSLGRDQETQYFGPGTRLLVL.

This rearrangement joins TRBV5-1 to TRBJ2-5; D remains ambiguous. Germline values: CDR1 SGHRS, CDR2 YFSETQ. The CDR3 runs 15 residues. The V and J ends lost 0 bases and 0 bases respectively, with 9 bases between them. CDR3 nucleotide sequence: TGCGCCAGCAGCTTGGGTTTAACAGACCAAGAGACCCAGTACTTC. Protein product: CASSLGLTDQETQYF.

This chain connects TRBV5-6 to TRBJ2-5, with 8 positions matching TRBD1. In germline, CDR1 is SGHDT, CDR2 YYEEEE. This CDR3 spans 14 amino acids. Trimming cost V 0 bases and J 5 bases; bases outside gene matches: 3. The CDR3 DNA sequence: TGTGCCAGCAGCTTGGGCAGGGGGCTGGAGACCCAGTACTTC. This sequence encodes CASSLGRGLETQYF.

The chain combines TRBV28 with TRBJ1-2; 7 bases fit TRBD1. There are 12 residues in the CDR3. The germline gives CDR1 MDHEN, CDR2 SYDVKM. V was pared by 10 bases and J by 8 bases, with 10 bases of the junction left unmatched. This CDR3 is CATRQGTGGYTF. The CDR3 DNA reads as TGTGCCACCCGACAGGGAACGGGGGGCTACACCTTC.

The chain combines TRBV18 with TRBJ2-7; TRBD1 aligns across 10 bases. The ends lost 3 bases at V and 1 base at J; junction bases unmatched: 9. Per the germline V gene, CDR1 is KGHSH and CDR2 is LQKENI. The CDR3 loop spans 17 amino acids. Written as DNA, the CDR3 is TGTGCCAGCTCACCGTTCCCCGGGACAGGGGTTTCCTACGAGCAGTACTTC. Protein sequence: CASSPFPGTGVSYEQYF.

This clone is a singleton in its sample. This chain joins TRBV5-5 and TRBJ2-2; D perhaps matches TRBD1 (6 bases). The CDR3 length is 17 residues. Germline V CDR1 and CDR2: SGHKS, YYEKEE (reference sequence). Trimming removed 4 bases from V and 7 bases from J, with 23 bases in between. The DNA for the CDR3 is TGTGCCAGCAGCCCAGGTTACAGGGACCCACCGAGCGGGGAGCTGTTTTTT. Its translation: CASSPGYRDPPSGELFF.

The chain carries TRBV6-2 or TRBV6-3 and TRBJ1-1; D is perhaps TRBD1 (6 bases). V was shortened by 2 bases and J by 3 bases, with 19 bases between the two germline ends. This CDR3 has 17 amino acids. Germline V gene sequence: CDR1 MNHEY, CDR2 SVGEGT. The CDR3 loop is CASSYGGPDSVHTEAFF. As DNA, the CDR3 is TGTGCCAGCAGTTACGGGGGACCGGACAGCGTACACACTGAAGCTTTCTTT.

This chain uses TRBV6-1 with TRBJ1-3; D is ambiguous. The V and J ends lost 0 bases and 4 bases respectively, with 10 bases between them. Germline CDR1 and CDR2: MNHNS and SASEGT. This CDR3 spans 15 amino acids. CDR3: CASSEARVGGNTIYF. The CDR3 DNA reads TGTGCCAGCAGTGAAGCCCGGGTTGGAGGAAACACCATATATTTT.

The chain links TRBV10-1 to TRBJ2-1, with 8 bases aligning to TRBD2. This CDR3 has 14 amino acids. In germline, CDR1 is WNHNN, CDR2 SYGVQD (reference sequence). The V and J ends lost 4 bases and 5 bases, in that order; junction bases with no gene match: 4. The chain's CDR3 is CASSASGFDNEQFF. The CDR3 bases are TGCGCCAGCAGTGCTAGCGGGTTCGACAATGAGCAGTTCTTC.

This clone appeared a few times. The chain couples TRBV28 to TRBJ2-7; TRBD2 matches 10 bases. Trimming removed 5 bases from V and 7 bases from J; junction bases left unmatched: 17. The CDR3 loop spans 17 amino acids. Germline assignment: CDR1 MDHEN and CDR2 SYDVKM. The CDR3 spells CASSTTLRASGSREQYF. The DNA for the CDR3 is TGTGCCAGCAGTACCACCCTCAGGGCTAGCGGGAGTAGGGAGCAGTACTTC.

In its sample, this clone was seen a few times. This sequence joins TRBV5-5 and TRBJ2-7; D might be TRBD2 (6 bases). Trimming took off 0 bases at V and 4 bases at J, with 14 bases between the two ends. Germline V CDR1 and CDR2: SGHKS, YYEKEE (reference sequence). The CDR3 is 15 amino acids. The CDR3 DNA reads TGTGCCAGCAGCTTGGAGGGCGGGATCGGGTACGAGCAGTACTTC. It yields the protein CASSLEGGIGYEQYF.

In its sample, this clone was seen a few times. This chain joins TRBV6-1 and TRBJ1-3; perhaps TRBD1 as D (6 bases). Germline V gene lookup returns CDR1 MNHNS and CDR2 SASEGT. V was cut by 4 bases and J by 0 bases, with 13 bases left in between. This CDR3 region has 16 residues. The CDR3 DNA reads as TGTGCCAGCAGTGGACGGGACACAGCCTCTGGAAACACCATATATTTT. Amino acids: CASSGRDTASGNTIYF.

The V gene is TRBV10-3, the J gene TRBJ2-3; D ambiguous. This CDR3 comprises 14 residues. Trimming pared 5 bases from V and 5 bases from J, leaving 14 bases between. CDR1 is ENHRY, CDR2 SYGVKD, per germline. The CDR3 reads CAISRAITQDTQYF. The DNA of the CDR3 is TGTGCCATCAGTCGAGCTATTACCCAAGATACGCAGTATTTT.

V is TRBV7-2 and J is TRBJ2-1; 11 nucleotides match TRBD2. J was trimmed by 5 bases and V by 3 bases; bases with no gene match: 6. This CDR3 has 16 amino acids. Germline V gene data show CDR1 as SGHTA and CDR2 as FQGNSA. The CDR3 loop is CASSFPTSGVNNEQFF. The DNA of the CDR3 is TGTGCCAGCAGCTTTCCGACTAGCGGGGTTAACAATGAGCAGTTCTTC.

V usage is TRBV7-2 and J usage is TRBJ1-3, with D perhaps TRBD1 (6 bases). This CDR3 is built from 15 residues. Germline assignment: CDR1 SGHTA and CDR2 FQGNSA. The V end was cut by 5 bases, the J end by 2 bases, with 13 bases between. The CDR3 sequence: CASSSTTGTGNTIYF. The DNA for the CDR3 is TGTGCCAGCAGCAGCACCACAGGGACTGGAAACACCATATATTTT.

This sequence joins TRBV19 and TRBJ1-2; D perhaps matches TRBD1 (5 bases). V gave up 3 bases and J gave up 7 bases, with 15 bases separating them. Germline V CDR1 and CDR2: LNHDA, SQIVND (reference sequence). The length of the CDR3 is 14 residues. The CDR3 sequence is CASSIRQGSIGYTF. The CDR3 nucleotides are TGTGCCAGTAGTATCCGCCAGGGATCGATTGGCTACACCTTC. Full variable domain (remainder filled in from reference TRBV19 and TRBJ1-2): DGGITQSPKYLFRKEGQNVTLSCEQNLNHDAMYWYRQDPGQGLRLIYYSQIVNDFQKGDIAEGYSVSREKKESFPLTVTSAQKNPTAFYLCASSIRQGSIGYTFGSGTRLTVV.

The chain is built from TRBV5-8 and TRBJ1-3; D remains unclear. Germline CDR1 and CDR2: SGHTS and YDEGEE. The CDR3 sequence is 14 residues long. V was trimmed by 0 bases and J by 2 bases, leaving 6 bases between them. CDR3 DNA: TGTGCCAGCAGCTTGGCTGCTACTGGAAACACCATATATTTT. Its protein is CASSLAATGNTIYF. The entire variable domain, with the rest obtained from reference TRBV5-8 and TRBJ1-3, is as follows: EAGVTQSPTHLIKTRGQQATLRCSPISGHTSVYWYQQALGLGLQFLLWYDEGEERNRGNFPPRFSGRQFPNYSSELNVNALELEDSALYLCASSLAATGNTIYFGEGSWLTVV.

This clone came up a few times. V and J are TRBV5-6 and TRBJ2-6, with 9 nucleotides matching TRBD1. The length of the CDR3 is 17 residues. Germline V lookup: CDR1 SGHDT, CDR2 YYEEEE. With V trimmed by 4 bases and J by 2 bases, 7 bases remained unmatched. The CDR3 DNA sequence: TGTGCCAGCAGCCCTGGGACAGGGATCGCTGGGGCCAACGTCCTGACTTTC. Translation gives CASSPGTGIAGANVLTF. The full variable domain, its missing parts supplied by reference TRBV5-6 and TRBJ2-6, is DAGVTQSPTHLIKTRGQQVTLRCSPKSGHDTVSWYQQALGQGPQFIFQYYEEEERQRGNFPDRFSGHQFPNYSSELNVNALLLGDSALYLCASSPGTGIAGANVLTFGAGSRLTVL.

The genes are TRBV4-2 and TRBJ2-1, with 12 bases that match TRBD2. CDR1 is LGHNA, CDR2 YNFKEQ, per germline. This CDR3 comprises 16 residues. The junction had 5 bases not matched to a gene; V was cut back by 4 bases and J by 4 bases. Here the CDR3 DNA reads TGTGCCAGCAGCCCAGGACTAGCGGGACTTTACAATGAGCAGTTCTTC. Translating gives CASSPGLAGLYNEQFF.

The J gene is TRBJ1-2, the V gene TRBV19, with 10 positions matching TRBD1. Trimming cost V 5 bases and J 2 bases; bases outside gene matches: 11. The CDR3 is 17 residues long. From germline, CDR1 is LNHDA and CDR2 SQIVND (reference sequence). The CDR3 here is CASSFPQPGQGNYGYTF. The CDR3 nucleotides read TGTGCCAGTAGTTTCCCACAACCGGGACAGGGGAACTATGGCTACACCTTC.

In nucleotides, the CDR3 is TGTGCCAGCAGCCAAGCTGGACTAGCGGGGTACTATGAGCAGTTCTTC. Amino acids: CASSQAGLAGYYEQFF. The chain couples TRBV14 to TRBJ2-1, with 12 bases aligning to TRBD2. V shed 1 base, J shed 8 bases, and the junction held 6 bases outside the gene matches. Germline CDR1 SGHDN, CDR2 FVKESK. The CDR3 totals 16 residues.